These 7 T cell receptor beta chains were all obtained from the same sample, sequenced in a study of T cells after yellow fever vaccination. TCRdb re-derived calls from the 5' RACE reads in MiXCR, one entry per CDR3 protein. The sample yields approximately 610,000 distinct CDR3 sequences, less than 20% seen once. The material sequenced was PBMCs, taken 5 days after the first yellow fever vaccination. Source of these receptors: a man younger than 35 who received the YFV17D yellow fever vaccine.

The rearrangement joins TRBV7-9 to TRBJ2-1; 7 positions match TRBD2. Trimming took 1 base from V and 10 from J; bases not matched to a gene: 7. The CDR3 is made up of 14 amino acids. Germline V gene data show CDR1 as SEHNR and CDR2 as FQNEAQ (reference sequence). The CDR3: CASSLENLGGEQFF. The CDR3 nucleotides are TGTGCCAGCAGCTTAGAAAATTTGGGGGGGGAGCAGTTCTTC.

This clonotype was seen a few times. V and J are TRBV5-1 and TRBJ1-3, with D unclear. The CDR3 extends over 14 amino acids. The germline V gene has CDR1 SGHRS and CDR2 YFSETQ. With 2 bases removed from V and 3 bases from J, the gap between germline ends came to 9 bases. The CDR3 DNA is TGCGCCAGCAGCTTCGGGGTTTTTGGAAACACCATATATTTT. The encoded protein is CASSFGVFGNTIYF.

This clonotype was counted a few times. This rearrangement joins TRBV10-3 to TRBJ2-3; TRBD2 aligns across 10 bases. This CDR3 has 16 amino acids. The germline V gene has CDR1 ENHRY and CDR2 SYGVKD. The V and J ends lost 10 bases and 5 bases, in that order; junction bases with no gene match: 15. CDR3 sequence: CATTAGGGPLGDTQYF. CDR3 coding DNA: TGTGCCACCACAGCGGGGGGGGGCCCTCTAGGAGATACGCAGTATTTT.

The chain has TRBV7-8 and TRBJ1-5; tentative D call: TRBD1 (5 bases). V was trimmed by 6 bases and J by 7 bases, leaving 13 bases between them. Germline CDR1 reads SGHVS; CDR2 reads FQNEAQ. This CDR3 has 13 amino acids. Here the CDR3 reads CASSSNRDQPQHF. The CDR3 DNA follows: TGTGCCAGCAGTTCCAATCGGGACCAGCCCCAGCATTTT. Together with reference TRBV7-8 and TRBJ1-5, the CDR3 gives the full variable domain: GAGVSQSPRYKVAKRGQDVALRCDPISGHVSLFWYQQALGQGPEFLTYFQNEAQLDKSGLPSDRFFAERPEGSVSTLKIQRTQQEDSAVYLCASSSNRDQPQHFGDGTRLSIL.

The chain combines TRBV29-1 with TRBJ2-1; 8 bases fit TRBD2. V lost 0 bases to trimming and J lost 2 bases; unmatched junction nucleotides: 6. Germline loops: CDR1 SQVTM, CDR2 ANQGSEA. The CDR3 runs to 16 residues. CDR3 loop: CSVEDPRRGAYNEQFF. CDR3 DNA sequence: TGCAGCGTTGAAGATCCCCGGCGGGGGGCCTACAATGAGCAGTTCTTC.

This clonotype was counted a few times. The chain joins TRBV11-2 to TRBJ2-7; 9 positions agree with TRBD1. The V gene end was trimmed by 3 bases and the J gene end by 1 base; junction bases not matched to a gene: 4. The CDR3 consists of 15 residues. In germline, CDR1 is SGHAT, CDR2 FQNNGV. The CDR3 spells CASSFTGTGSYEQYF. Here the CDR3 DNA reads TGTGCCAGCAGCTTTACCGGGACAGGGTCCTACGAGCAGTACTTC.

The table lists this clonotype with a few counts. The chain has TRBV5-1 and TRBJ2-6; unclear D gene. Germline lookup yields CDR1 SGHRS and CDR2 YFSETQ. CDR3 length: 14 amino acids. V lost 3 bases and J lost 0, with 4 bases in between. The CDR3 region is CASSYYSGANVLTF. The CDR3 coding sequence is TGCGCCAGCAGCTACTACTCTGGGGCCAACGTCCTGACTTTC.